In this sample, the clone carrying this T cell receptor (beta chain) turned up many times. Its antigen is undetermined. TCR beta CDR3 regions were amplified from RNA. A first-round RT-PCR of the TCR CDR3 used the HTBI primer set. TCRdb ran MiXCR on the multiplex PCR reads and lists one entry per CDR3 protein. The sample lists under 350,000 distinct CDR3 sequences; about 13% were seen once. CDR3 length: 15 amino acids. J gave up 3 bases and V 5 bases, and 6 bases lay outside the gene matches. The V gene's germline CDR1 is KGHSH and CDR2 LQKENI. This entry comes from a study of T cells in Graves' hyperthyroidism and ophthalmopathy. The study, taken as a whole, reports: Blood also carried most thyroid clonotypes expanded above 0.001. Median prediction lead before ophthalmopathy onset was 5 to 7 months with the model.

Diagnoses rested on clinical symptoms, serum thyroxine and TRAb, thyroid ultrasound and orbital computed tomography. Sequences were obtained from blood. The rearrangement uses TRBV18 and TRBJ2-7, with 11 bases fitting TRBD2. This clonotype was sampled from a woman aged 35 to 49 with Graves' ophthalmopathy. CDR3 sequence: CASSASSGGSYEQYF. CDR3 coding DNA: TGTGCCAGCTCAGCTTCTAGCGGGGGGAGCTACGAGCAGTACTTC.